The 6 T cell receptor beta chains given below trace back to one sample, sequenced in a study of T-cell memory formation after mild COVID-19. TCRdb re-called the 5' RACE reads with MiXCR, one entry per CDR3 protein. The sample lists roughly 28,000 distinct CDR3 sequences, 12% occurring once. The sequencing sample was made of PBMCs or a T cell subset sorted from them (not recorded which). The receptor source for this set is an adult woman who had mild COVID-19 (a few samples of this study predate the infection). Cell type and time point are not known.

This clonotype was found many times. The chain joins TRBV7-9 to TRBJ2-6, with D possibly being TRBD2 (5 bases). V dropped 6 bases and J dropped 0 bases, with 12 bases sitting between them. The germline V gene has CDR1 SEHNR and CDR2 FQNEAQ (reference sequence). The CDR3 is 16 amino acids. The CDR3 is CASRSGGGSGANVLTF. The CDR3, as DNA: TGTGCCAGCAGATCAGGAGGCGGCTCTGGGGCCAACGTCCTGACTTTC.

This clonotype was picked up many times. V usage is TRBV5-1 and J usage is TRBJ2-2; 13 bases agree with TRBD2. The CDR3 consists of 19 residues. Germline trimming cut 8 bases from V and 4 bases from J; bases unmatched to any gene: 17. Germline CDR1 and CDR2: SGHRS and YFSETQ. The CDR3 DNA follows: TGCGCCAGTAGAGCCTCCCTTTCACTAGCGGGAGGGCTCACCGGGGAGCTGTTTTTT. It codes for CASRASLSLAGGLTGELFF.

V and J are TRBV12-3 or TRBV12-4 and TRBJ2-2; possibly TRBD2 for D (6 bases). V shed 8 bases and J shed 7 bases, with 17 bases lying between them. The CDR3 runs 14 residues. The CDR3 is CASSLGGSGGELFF. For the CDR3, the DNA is TGTGCCAGCTCTTTGGGGGGATCCGGCGGGGAGCTGTTTTTT.

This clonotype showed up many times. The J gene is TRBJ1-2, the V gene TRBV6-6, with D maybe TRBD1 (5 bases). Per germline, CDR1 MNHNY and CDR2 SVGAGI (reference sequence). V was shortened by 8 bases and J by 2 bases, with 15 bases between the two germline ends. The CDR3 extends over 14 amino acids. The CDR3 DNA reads TGTGCCAGCCAGGGTGAAGTAGTGAACTATGGCTACACCTTC. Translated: CASQGEVVNYGYTF.

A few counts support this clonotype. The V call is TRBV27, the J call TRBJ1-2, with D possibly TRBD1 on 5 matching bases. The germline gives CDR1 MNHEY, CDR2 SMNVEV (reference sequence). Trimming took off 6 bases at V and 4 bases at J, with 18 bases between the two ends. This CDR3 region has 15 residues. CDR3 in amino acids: CASRPRVVDSYGYTF. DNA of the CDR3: TGTGCCAGCAGACCCAGGGTCGTGGATAGCTATGGCTACACCTTC.

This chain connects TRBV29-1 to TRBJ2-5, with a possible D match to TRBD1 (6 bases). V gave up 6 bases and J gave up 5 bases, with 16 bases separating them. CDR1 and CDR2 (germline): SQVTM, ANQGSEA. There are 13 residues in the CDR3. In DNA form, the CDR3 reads TGCAGCGTGTGGTGGGGGCATGATGAGACCCAGTACTTC. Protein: CSVWWGHDETQYF.